This is a list of T cell receptor beta chains from one sample in a study of T cell responses to AZD1222 COVID-19 vaccine. Assay: immunoSEQ multiplex PCR; the TCRdb copy retains only in-frame clones and omits some. The table lists around 72,000 clones, around 86% of them singletons, with approximately 25% in the top ten. Sequenced here: peripheral blood, sampled on day 0 of AZD1222 vaccination. Receptors were obtained from an adult in good health. CDR3s include the opening cysteine and the closing phenylalanine or tryptophan.

v_call,cdr3_aa
TRBV4-1,CASSQDRLTRSGKTGELFF
TRBV4-3,CASSQLTARTDTQYF
TRBV5-1,CASSLDPRDFYNSPLHF
TRBV28,CASRSLDSGYTF
TRBV5-1,CASSREGNPGELFF
TRBV6-5,CASSYTNLRTGYEQYF
TRBV12-3/TRBV12-4,CASSTMQGEKLFF
TRBV7-9,CASSLAGGTNYGYTF
TRBV4-1,CASSQGAGQGPYGYTF
TRBV10-3,CAISEERYGYTF
TRBV5-1,CASSLAQDNSPLHF
TRBV7-8,CASSLAADSGNTIYF
TRBV2,CAGGRQLGIQYF
TRBV28,CASSFRGGGFF
TRBV5-5,CASSQDRGRTEAFF
TRBV7-9,CASSLWDRSNTIYF
TRBV4-2,CASSQGLQGITEAFF
TRBV7-9,CASSLGVSNQPQHF
TRBV19,CASSEARQNYGYTF
TRBV6-5,CASRRDVYQPQHF
TRBV19,CASSGQIITEAFF
TRBV24-1,CATSDHRAGNEKLFF
TRBV12-3/TRBV12-4,CASSDRGHNTQYF
TRBV19,CASSISVQGNEQFF
TRBV30,CAWSVFQNTIYF
TRBV30,CAWSEGQGVLFF
TRBV28,CASRRGNTEAFF
TRBV7-2,CASSPGGRYGNTIYF
TRBV30,CAWRRFGGGIYGYTF
TRBV19,CASSIDLSLPEQFF
TRBV6-5,CAGGIGNTEAFF